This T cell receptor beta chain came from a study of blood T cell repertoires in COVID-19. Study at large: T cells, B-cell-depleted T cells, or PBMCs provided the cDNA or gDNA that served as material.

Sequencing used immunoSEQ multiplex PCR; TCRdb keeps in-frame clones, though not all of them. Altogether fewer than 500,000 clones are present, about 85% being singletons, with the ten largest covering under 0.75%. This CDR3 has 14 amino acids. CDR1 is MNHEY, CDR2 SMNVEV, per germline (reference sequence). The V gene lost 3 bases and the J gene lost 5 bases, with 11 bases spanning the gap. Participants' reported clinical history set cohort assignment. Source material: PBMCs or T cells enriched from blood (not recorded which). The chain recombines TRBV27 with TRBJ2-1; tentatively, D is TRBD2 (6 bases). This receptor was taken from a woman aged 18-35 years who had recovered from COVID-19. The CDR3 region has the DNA TGTGCCAGCAGTTTGCGGGACGGACACAATGAGCAGTTCTTC. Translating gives CASSLRDGHNEQFF.